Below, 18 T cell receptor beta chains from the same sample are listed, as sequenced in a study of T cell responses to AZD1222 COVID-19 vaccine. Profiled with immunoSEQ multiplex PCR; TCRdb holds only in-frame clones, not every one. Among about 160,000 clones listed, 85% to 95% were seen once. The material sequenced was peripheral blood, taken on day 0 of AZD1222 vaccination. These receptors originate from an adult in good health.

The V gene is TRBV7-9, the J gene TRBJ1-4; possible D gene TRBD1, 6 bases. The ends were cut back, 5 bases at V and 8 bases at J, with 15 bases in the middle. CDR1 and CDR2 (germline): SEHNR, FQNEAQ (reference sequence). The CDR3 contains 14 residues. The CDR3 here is CASSQRDTSEKLFF. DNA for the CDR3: TGTGCCAGCAGCCAACGGGACACTAGCGAAAAACTGTTTTTT.

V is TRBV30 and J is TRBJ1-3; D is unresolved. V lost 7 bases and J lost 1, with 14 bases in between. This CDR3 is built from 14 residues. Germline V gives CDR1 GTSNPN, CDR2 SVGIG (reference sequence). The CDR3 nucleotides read TGTGCCTACAGCCCGGCTTCGTCTGGAAACACCATATATTTT. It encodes CAYSPASSGNTIYF.

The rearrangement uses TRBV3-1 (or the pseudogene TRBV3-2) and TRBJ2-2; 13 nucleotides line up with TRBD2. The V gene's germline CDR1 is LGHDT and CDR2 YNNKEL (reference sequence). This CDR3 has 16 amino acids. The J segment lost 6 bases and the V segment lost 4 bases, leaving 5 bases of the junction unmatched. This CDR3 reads CASSPSGTSGAGELFF. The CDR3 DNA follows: TGTGCCAGCAGCCCGTCCGGGACTAGCGGGGCCGGGGAGCTGTTTTTT.

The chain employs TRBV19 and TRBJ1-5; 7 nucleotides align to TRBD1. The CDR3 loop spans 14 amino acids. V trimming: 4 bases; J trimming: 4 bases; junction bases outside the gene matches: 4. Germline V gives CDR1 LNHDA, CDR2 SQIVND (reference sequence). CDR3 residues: CASSNAGGNQPQHF. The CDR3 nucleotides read TGTGCCAGTAGTAACGCAGGGGGAAATCAGCCCCAGCATTTT.

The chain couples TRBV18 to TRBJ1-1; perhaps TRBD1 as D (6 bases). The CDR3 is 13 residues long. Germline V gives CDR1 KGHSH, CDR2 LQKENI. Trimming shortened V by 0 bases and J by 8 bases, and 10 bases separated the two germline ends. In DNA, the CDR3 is TGTGCCAGCTCACCACCAGCAGGGACAGAAGCTTTCTTT. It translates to CASSPPAGTEAFF.

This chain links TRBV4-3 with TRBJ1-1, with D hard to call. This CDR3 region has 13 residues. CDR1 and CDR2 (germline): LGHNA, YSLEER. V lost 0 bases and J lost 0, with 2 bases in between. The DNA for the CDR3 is TGCGCCAGCAGCCAAGATCTGAACACTGAAGCTTTCTTT. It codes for CASSQDLNTEAFF.

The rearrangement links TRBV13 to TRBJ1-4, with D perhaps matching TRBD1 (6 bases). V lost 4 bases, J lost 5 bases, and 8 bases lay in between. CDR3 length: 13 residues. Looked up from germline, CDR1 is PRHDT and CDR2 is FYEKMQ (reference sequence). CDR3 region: CASSSGQNEKLFF. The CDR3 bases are TGTGCCAGCAGCTCCGGACAGAATGAAAAACTGTTTTTT.

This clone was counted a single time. Written as DNA, the CDR3 is TGTGCCAGCAGCAGGGACAGGGGGCTGGTAGAGGAAAAACTGTTTTTT. Protein: CASSRDRGLVEEKLFF. The chain recombines TRBV3-1 (or the pseudogene TRBV3-2) with TRBJ1-4; 12 positions match TRBD1. Trimming cost V 5 bases and J 8 bases; bases outside gene matches: 9. Germline V CDR1 and CDR2: LGHDT, YNNKEL (reference sequence). This CDR3 has 16 residues.

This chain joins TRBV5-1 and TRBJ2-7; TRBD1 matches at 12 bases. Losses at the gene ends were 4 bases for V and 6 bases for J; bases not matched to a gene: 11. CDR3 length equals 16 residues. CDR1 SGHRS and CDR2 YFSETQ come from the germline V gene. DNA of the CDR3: TGCGCCAGCAGCAGGGGGACAGGGGGCGCGTCTATCGAGCAGTACTTC. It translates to CASSRGTGGASIEQYF.

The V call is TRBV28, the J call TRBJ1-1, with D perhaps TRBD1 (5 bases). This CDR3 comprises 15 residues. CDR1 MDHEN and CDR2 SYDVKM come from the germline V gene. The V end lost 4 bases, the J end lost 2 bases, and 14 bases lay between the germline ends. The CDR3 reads CASSSGGDRNTEAFF. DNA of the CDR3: TGTGCCAGCAGTTCTGGGGGGGATCGTAACACTGAAGCTTTCTTT.

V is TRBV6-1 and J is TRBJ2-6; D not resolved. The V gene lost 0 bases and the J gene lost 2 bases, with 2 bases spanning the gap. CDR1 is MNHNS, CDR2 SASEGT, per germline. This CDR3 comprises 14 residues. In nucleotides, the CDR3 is TGTGCCAGCAGTGAAGCCCCTGGGGCCAACGTCCTGACTTTC. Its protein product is CASSEAPGANVLTF.

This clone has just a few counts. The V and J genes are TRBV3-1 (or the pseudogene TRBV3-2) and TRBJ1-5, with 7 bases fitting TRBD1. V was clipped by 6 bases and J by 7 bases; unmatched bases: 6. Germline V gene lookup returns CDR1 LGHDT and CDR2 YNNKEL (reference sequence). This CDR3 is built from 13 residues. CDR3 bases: TGTGCCAGCAGTACCAGGGGGGAACAGCCCCAGCATTTT. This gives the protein CASSTRGEQPQHF.

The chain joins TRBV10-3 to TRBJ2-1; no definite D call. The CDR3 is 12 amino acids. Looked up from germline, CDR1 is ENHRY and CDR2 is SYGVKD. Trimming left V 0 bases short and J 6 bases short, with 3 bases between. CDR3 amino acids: CAISESGNEQFF. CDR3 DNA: TGTGCCATCAGTGAGTCCGGCAATGAGCAGTTCTTC.

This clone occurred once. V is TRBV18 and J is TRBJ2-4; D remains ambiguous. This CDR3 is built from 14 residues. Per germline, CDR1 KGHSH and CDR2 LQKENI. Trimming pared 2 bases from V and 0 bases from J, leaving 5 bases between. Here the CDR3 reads CASSPGVAKNIQYF. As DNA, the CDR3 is TGTGCCAGCTCACCAGGGGTAGCCAAAAACATTCAGTACTTC. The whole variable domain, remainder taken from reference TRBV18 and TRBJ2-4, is NAGVMQNPRHLVRRRGQEARLRCSPMKGHSHVYWYRQLPEEGLKFMVYLQKENIIDESGMPKERFSAEFPKEGPSILRIQQVVRGDSAAYFCASSPGVAKNIQYFGAGTRLSVL.

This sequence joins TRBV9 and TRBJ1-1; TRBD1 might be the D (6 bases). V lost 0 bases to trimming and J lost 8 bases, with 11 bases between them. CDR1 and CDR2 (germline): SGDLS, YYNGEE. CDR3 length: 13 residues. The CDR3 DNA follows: TGTGCCAGCAGCGTAGAGGGGGGTACCGAAGCTTTCTTT. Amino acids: CASSVEGGTEAFF.

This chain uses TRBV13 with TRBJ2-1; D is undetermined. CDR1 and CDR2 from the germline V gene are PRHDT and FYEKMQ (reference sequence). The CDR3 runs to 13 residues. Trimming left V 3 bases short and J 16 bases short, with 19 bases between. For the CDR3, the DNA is TGTGCCAGCAGCTTTGGTTTTACGGGCCTCCCCTTCTTC. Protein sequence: CASSFGFTGLPFF.

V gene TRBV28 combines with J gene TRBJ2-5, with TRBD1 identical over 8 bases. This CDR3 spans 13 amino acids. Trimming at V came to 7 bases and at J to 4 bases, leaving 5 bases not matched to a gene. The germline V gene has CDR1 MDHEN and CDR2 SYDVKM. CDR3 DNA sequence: TGTGCCAGCATAGCCGGACAGGGAGAGACCCAGTACTTC. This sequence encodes CASIAGQGETQYF.

The CDR3 bases are TGTGCCAGCAGCCCCCGACAGGGGACCTACGAGCAGTACTTC. Its translation is CASSPRQGTYEQYF. The V and J genes are TRBV16 and TRBJ2-7; 8 nucleotides line up with TRBD1. Germline V gives CDR1 KGHSY, CDR2 FQNENV. V dropped 4 bases and J dropped 2; count of bases not matched to a gene: 4. The CDR3 consists of 14 residues.